This T cell receptor beta chain comes out of a study of blood T cells in healthy people across ages (dated by TCRdb to between 2014 and 2017). For the wider study: Template switching captured roughly one uniquely barcoded TCR beta cDNA molecule per two T cells in model experiments. The donors were split into four age groups: young (average about 16 years), middle-aged (over 35), aged (more than 55) and long-lived (about 74). Age-related changes in TCR beta repertoire diversity were measured in the study by deep sequencing normalized with unique cDNA molecular identifiers. Two additional independent replicas of 1 million unique cDNA reads from the same blood draw were analyzed for two donors (one aged 18 to 29 and one aged 80 or older). To avoid experimental bias, donors of different ages were spread randomly across the sequencing lanes.

As concerns this clonotype: Its recognized antigen is unknown. No per-base quality is available; no much larger clone lies one base away.

V lost 2 bases and J lost 5 bases, and the count of bases not matched to a germline gene is 11. The germline V gene sets CDR1 to MNHEY and CDR2 to SVGEGT. The CDR3 measures 16 amino acids from cysteine to phenylalanine. The read is trimmed to its CDR3 DNA, 48 bases read in frame from base 1. What the research found in general, with its limitations: Because the CMV infection status of the donors was unknown, age-related changes in expanded clonotypes may potentially have been confounded. Estimates of total diversity from one million sequenced T cells were regarded as lower bounds and underestimates. Compared with the aged group, more naive CD4+ T cells, fewer expanded clones and increased TCR diversity were shown by the long-lived group, suggesting age selection. Because profiling used bulk unsorted PBMCs, naive and antigen-experienced compartments could not be compared conclusively. Observed TCR beta diversity per million T cells fell roughly linearly with age, and a significant reduction was already apparent by age approximately 41. There was a strong correlation between observed TCR beta diversity and the percentage of naive T cells measured by flow cytometry.

The donors were roughly 38 Caucasian individuals from Russia, aged about 6 to 95 years, who were systemically healthy. Each donor gave about 9.2 milliliters of peripheral blood, drawn into EDTA-treated Vacutainer tubes. PBMCs were isolated by Ficoll-Paque density-gradient centrifugation, with at least 7 million obtained per sample. Total RNA, at least 6 micrograms per sample, was extracted from PBMCs with Trizol reagent. The percentages of naive CD45RAhigh/CD27high T cells were determined by flow cytometry on a PBMC aliquot from every donor. Libraries were made using 5' RACE. Reads for this sample came from an Illumina HiSeq 2500. The second PCR ran for roughly 6 to 11 cycles and used a J-beta primer mix along with a sample-barcoded 5' primer. A template-switch 5' adaptor carrying 12 random nucleotides introduced a unique molecular identifier onto each TCR beta cDNA molecule. Each sample yielded at least 2.5 million CDR3-containing paired-end reads. First-strand cDNA synthesis was performed from all RNA using the Mint cDNA synthesis kit, with priming by a TRBC-specific oligonucleotide. All cDNA was treated with uracil-DNA glycosylase and then went through a first 18-cycle PCR with the universal primers M1SS and BC2_uni_R. As for the original processing: Normalization of each sample was performed by random selection of 1 million high-quality reads, each carrying a distinct molecular identifier. Instead of being binned into consensus sequences, reads with shared molecular identifiers were discarded. MiTCR, run with a Q25 quality threshold and the strictest error-elimination algorithm, handled CDR3 identification, clonotype clustering and error correction. Lower-bound total TCR beta diversity was estimated with a nonparametric unseen species model using Euler transformation. The raw public reads went through TCRdb reprocessing: fastp at Q25, MiXCR clone calling, in-frame beta chains kept. Identical CDR3 proteins give one entry, which carries the most common genes and DNA. TCRdb's processing, not the study's, gives the V and J calls here. The sample table records some 1.6 million distinct CDR3 sequences; about 31% of these occur just once. The ten largest clones take up roughly 12% of the sample.

The clonotype was recovered from a woman in her twenties or thirties in good health. The chain is encoded by TRBV6-2 or TRBV6-3 joined to TRBJ2-5; TRBD1 agrees with 7 junctional bases. Input material: blood. The DNA sequence reads TGTGCCAGCAGTTACCCTAGACAGGGAAGGTGGGAGACCCAGTACTTC. Its protein product is CASSYPRQGRWETQYF.